This T cell receptor (beta chain) was captured in a study of cytomegalovirus exposure and HLA in healthy donors. Study as a whole: A later analysis reported the same platform for the 110 or so validation repertoires and the roughly 630 first-cohort repertoires. Whole-study findings and limits: It was 160 or so TCR beta chains that were listed as cytomegalovirus-associated. CMV antigen specificity was confirmed in vitro for a few CMV-associated chains.

Clones were sequenced by immunoSEQ multiplex PCR, and TCRdb holds only the in-frame ones, with some missing. This sample has around 63,000 clones; almost 97% occur once, and the top ten carry 0.95% to 1.5%. CDR1 SGHVS and CDR2 FQNEAQ come from the germline V gene. There are 14 residues in the CDR3. V lost 1 base to trimming and J lost 4 bases, with 9 bases between them. As to this clone: Its antigen is not known.

The sample consisted of PBMCs. The receptor was isolated from a woman between 18 and 30 years old in good health and CMV-seronegative. The rearrangement uses TRBV7-8 and TRBJ2-3; D ambiguous. This chain's CDR3 is CASSLGRPPDTQYF. The CDR3 DNA is TGTGCCAGCAGCTTAGGCAGGCCCCCAGATACGCAGTATTTT.